This TCR beta chain was recovered during a study of T cells in Graves' hyperthyroidism and ophthalmopathy. TCR beta CDR3 regions were amplified from RNA transcripts. With the HTBI primer set, the TCR CDR3 went through a first round of RT-PCR. TCRdb reprocessed the multiplex PCR reads with MiXCR, giving one entry per CDR3 protein. The data show some 770,000 distinct CDR3 sequences, around 15% seen once. J was trimmed by 7 bases and V by 6 bases; bases with no gene match: 7. From germline, CDR1 is MNHEY and CDR2 SVGEGT. The CDR3 length is 14 residues. This clonotype was observed at least ten times. Thyroid ultrasound, orbital computed tomography, clinical symptoms, and serum thyroxine and TRAb underpinned diagnoses.

The TCR originated in a man aged 18 to 29 with Graves' hyperthyroidism. V gene TRBV6-2 or TRBV6-3 combines with J gene TRBJ2-7, with 12 nucleotides matching TRBD1. The sample comprised blood. CDR3: CASRWDRGRWEQYF. The CDR3 DNA is TGTGCCAGCAGATGGGACAGGGGGCGCTGGGAGCAGTACTTC.